This TCR beta chain was retrieved from a study of T cells in Graves' hyperthyroidism and ophthalmopathy (dated by TCRdb to the late 2010s). Describing the broader study: Peripheral blood samples were taken at the time of initial diagnosis, prior to any treatment. TCR V-J signatures able to tell the groups apart were searched for in a discovery cohort of 90 to 100 patients, of whom over 40 had Graves' ophthalmopathy and 55 to 60 had stable Graves' hyperthyroidism. Whether ophthalmopathy could be predicted prospectively was tested in an independent validation cohort made up of 18 to 20 hyperthyroidism patients plus 17 patients who later progressed to ophthalmopathy. The 100 or so discovery patients were randomly split 7:3 into training and test sets. Thyroid tissue and blood T-cell repertoires from roughly 6 Graves' hyperthyroidism patients were also compared in the study. After blood sampling, hyperthyroidism patients were treated with methimazole at a starting dose of 30 mg daily, and ophthalmopathy patients were treated with high-dose intravenous methylprednisolone. The paper describes TCR Vbeta CDR3 sequencing of 140 or so peripheral blood samples, made up of under 50 ophthalmopathy patients, some 80 hyperthyroidism patients and 17 progressor patients. What the study reported, not specific to this receptor: No statistical method was used to set the sample size in advance, and investigators knew the group allocation. In validation, progression to ophthalmopathy was predicted by the model with approximately 67% sensitivity and approximately 78% specificity, a median of approximately 6.5 months before onset. Most expanded thyroid clonotypes (frequency above 0.001) were also found in blood, which suggests that blood repertoires may mirror thyroid immune responses. Ophthalmopathy was separated from stable hyperthyroidism by a 13 V-J signature model, with 85% to 90% sensitivity and about 81% specificity obtained in cross-validation and 80%/75% obtained in testing.

Notes on this clonotype: The clone's antigen remains unknown. The record has no base qualities; no much larger clone is one base away.

Ophthalmopathy patients had moderately to severely active disease, Clinical Activity Score of at least 3, NOSPECS grade of at least 4, and duration under 3 months. Patients with uncontrolled infections, other autoimmune diseases, pregnancy or lactation were excluded. Diagnoses were established on the basis of clinical symptoms, serum thyroxine and TRAb, thyroid ultrasound, and orbital computed tomography. PBMCs were separated from around 9.1 ml of fresh peripheral blood using Ficoll-Paque density gradient centrifugation. Total RNA was extracted with Trizol reagent, and quality was checked on an Agilent 2100 Bioanalyzer. Amplification of TCR beta CDR3 regions was carried out from RNA transcripts. The first round of RT-PCR for the TCR CDR3 was performed with the HTBI primer set and the Qiagen OneStep RT-PCR kit. Libraries were constructed in a second round of multiplex PCR, after which size selection and purification were performed. Sequencing of the libraries was done on an Illumina HiSeq2000 using paired-end 100 bp reads. Turning to the authors' computational methods: SOAPnuke was used to process the raw data, with reads discarded if the reads contained adapters or uncalled bases, had a mean Phred below 15, or lacked an exact constant-primer or identifier match. High-quality paired reads were merged with COPE v1.2.5, and unique nucleotide sequences were defined as clonotypes. Clonotypes were aligned to IMGT TRBV, TRBD and TRBJ reference segments using MiTCR v1.1. Only V-J combinations with frequency above 0.0001, covering 98% to 99.2% of repertoires, were analysed. The TCS score was defined as the ratio of F50 (clonal expansion) to E x V (chaos), calculated using BLOSUM62-based TCRdist between CDR3 peptides within each V-J. Welch's t-statistics and random forest reduced roughly 500 V-J features to 13, which were used in a naive Bayes classifier (R e1071). The public sequencing data were trimmed at Q25 with fastp and processed into clonotypes with MiXCR by TCRdb, which kept only in-frame beta chains. Identical CDR3 proteins give one entry, which carries the most common genes and DNA. TCRdb, rather than the study authors, made the V and J calls. Within this sample are hundreds of thousands of distinct CDR3 sequences, with less than 25% of them counted one time only. Together, the top ten hold about 35% of the sample.

The CDR3, from cysteine to phenylalanine, totals 14 residues. Kept here is only the CDR3 DNA, which spans 42 bases and is read in frame from base 1. Looking up the germline V gene yields CDR1 ENHRY and CDR2 SYGVKD. The junction shows trimming of 7 bases on V and 0 bases on J, plus 11 bases between the germline ends. The V and J genes are TRBV10-3 and TRBJ2-3, with a weak D call of TRBD1 (6 bases match). Sample: blood. This receptor was identified in a man in his thirties or forties with Graves' ophthalmopathy. In nucleotide form, the sequence is TGTGCCATCACGGTCCAGGGGAGCACAGATACGCAGTATTTT. Translated, this is CAITVQGSTDTQYF.